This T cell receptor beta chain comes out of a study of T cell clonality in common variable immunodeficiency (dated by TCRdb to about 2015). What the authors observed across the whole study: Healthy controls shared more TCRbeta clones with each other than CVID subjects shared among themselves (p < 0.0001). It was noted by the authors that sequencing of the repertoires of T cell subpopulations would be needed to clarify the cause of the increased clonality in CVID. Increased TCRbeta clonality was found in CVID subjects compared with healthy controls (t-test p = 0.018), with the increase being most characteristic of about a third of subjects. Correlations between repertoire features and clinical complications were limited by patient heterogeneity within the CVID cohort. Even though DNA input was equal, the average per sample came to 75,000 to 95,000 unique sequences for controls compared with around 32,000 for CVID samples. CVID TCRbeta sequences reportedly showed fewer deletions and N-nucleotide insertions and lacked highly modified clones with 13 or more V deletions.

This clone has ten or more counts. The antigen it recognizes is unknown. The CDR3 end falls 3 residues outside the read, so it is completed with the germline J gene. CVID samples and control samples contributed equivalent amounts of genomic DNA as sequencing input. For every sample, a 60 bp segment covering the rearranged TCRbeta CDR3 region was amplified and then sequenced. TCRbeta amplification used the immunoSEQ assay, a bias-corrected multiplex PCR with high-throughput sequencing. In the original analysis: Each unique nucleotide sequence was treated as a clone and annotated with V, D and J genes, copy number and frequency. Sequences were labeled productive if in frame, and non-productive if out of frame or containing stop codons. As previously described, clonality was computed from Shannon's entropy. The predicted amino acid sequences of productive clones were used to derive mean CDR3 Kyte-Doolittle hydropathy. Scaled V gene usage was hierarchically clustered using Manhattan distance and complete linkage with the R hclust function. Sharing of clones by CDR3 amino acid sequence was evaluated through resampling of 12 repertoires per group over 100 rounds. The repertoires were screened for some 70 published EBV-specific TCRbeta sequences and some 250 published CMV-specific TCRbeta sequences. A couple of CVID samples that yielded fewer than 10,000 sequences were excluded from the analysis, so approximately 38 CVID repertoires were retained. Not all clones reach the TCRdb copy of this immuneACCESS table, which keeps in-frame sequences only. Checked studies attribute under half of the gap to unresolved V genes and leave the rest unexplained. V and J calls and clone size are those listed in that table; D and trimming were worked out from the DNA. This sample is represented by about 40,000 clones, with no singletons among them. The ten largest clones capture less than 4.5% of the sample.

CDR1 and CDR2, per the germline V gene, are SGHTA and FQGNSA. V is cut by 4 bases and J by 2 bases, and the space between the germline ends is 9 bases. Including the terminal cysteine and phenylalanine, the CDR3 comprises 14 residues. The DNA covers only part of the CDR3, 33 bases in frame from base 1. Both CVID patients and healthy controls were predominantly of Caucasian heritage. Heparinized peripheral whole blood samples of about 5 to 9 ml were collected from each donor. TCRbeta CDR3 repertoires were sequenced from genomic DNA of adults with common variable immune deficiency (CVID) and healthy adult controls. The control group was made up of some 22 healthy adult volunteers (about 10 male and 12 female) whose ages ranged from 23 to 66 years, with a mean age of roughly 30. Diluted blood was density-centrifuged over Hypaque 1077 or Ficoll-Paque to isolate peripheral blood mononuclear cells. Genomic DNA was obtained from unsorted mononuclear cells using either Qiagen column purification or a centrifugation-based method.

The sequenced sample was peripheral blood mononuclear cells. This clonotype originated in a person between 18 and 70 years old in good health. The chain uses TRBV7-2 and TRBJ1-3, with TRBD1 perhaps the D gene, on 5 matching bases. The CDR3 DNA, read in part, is TGTGCCAGCAGCTCCCGACAGACTGGAAACACC. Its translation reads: CASSSRQTGNT. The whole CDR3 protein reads CASSSRQTGNTIYF.